This T cell receptor (beta chain) is drawn from a study of memory CD4+ T cells and cytomegalovirus serostatus. Findings and limits, study-wide: CMV serostatus prediction reached median AUC around 0.95, or 0.9 with US-trained model.

Single viable CD3+CD4+CD8-CD45RO+ cells were sorted as the memory CD4+ T cells. Clones were sequenced by immunoSEQ multiplex PCR, and TCRdb holds only the in-frame ones, with some missing. This sample has some 40,000 clones, with around three quarters found just once. The CDR3 contains 14 residues. With 4 bases clipped from V and 9 bases from J, the junction kept 8 bases outside the gene matches. The germline CDR1 and CDR2 sequences are SNHLY and FYNNEI. In the case of this clone: Its antigen is still unknown.

Sequencing was carried out using memory CD4+ T cells from blood. J is TRBJ2-1 and V is TRBV2; 8 positions agree with TRBD2. The clonotype was recovered from an adult in good health and CMV-seropositive. CDR3 residues: CASSVTGGAVEQFF. In DNA, the CDR3 is TGTGCCAGCAGTGTTACCGGGGGGGCAGTTGAGCAGTTCTTC.